The 17 T cell receptor beta chains listed next were all sequenced from one sample in a study of blood T cell repertoires in COVID-19. Produced via immunoSEQ multiplex PCR; TCRdb's table is partial and in-frame only. The table lists 45,000 to 55,000 clones, around four fifths of them singletons. Sequencing was performed on peripheral blood. Receptors were obtained from a man aged 50 to 60 with acute or convalescent COVID-19.

This clone was observed a handful of times. The chain has TRBV28 and TRBJ2-7; the match to TRBD2 covers 12 bases. The CDR3 is 15 residues long. The J segment lost 0 bases and the V segment lost 4 bases, leaving 1 base of the junction unmatched. CDR1 is MDHEN, CDR2 SYDVKM, per germline. The CDR3 sequence is CASSWTSGDSYEQYF. Here the CDR3 DNA reads TGTGCCAGCAGTTGGACTAGCGGGGACTCCTACGAGCAGTACTTC.

The chain is built from TRBV5-1 and TRBJ2-1, with D unresolved. The germline V gene encodes CDR1 SGHRS and CDR2 YFSETQ. V was pared by 2 bases and J by 9 bases, with 6 bases between. This CDR3 spans 11 amino acids. Here the CDR3 reads CASSFLFEQFF. The DNA for the CDR3 is TGCGCCAGCAGCTTTCTATTTGAGCAGTTCTTC.

V and J are TRBV18 and TRBJ1-4; D might be TRBD1 (6 bases). This CDR3 contains 14 residues. Looked up from germline, CDR1 is KGHSH and CDR2 is LQKENI. V was cut by 1 base and J by 8 bases, with 11 bases left in between. CDR3 bases: TGTGCCAGCTCACCACGACAGGCTTACGAAAAACTGTTTTTT. Protein: CASSPRQAYEKLFF.

In nucleotides, the CDR3 is TGTGCCAGCAGTTTAAATAGCGGCACAGATACGCAGTATTTT. Encoded protein: CASSLNSGTDTQYF. The V gene is TRBV28, the J gene TRBJ2-3, with a possible D match to TRBD2 (5 bases). This CDR3 region has 14 residues. V was trimmed by 2 bases and J by 1 base, leaving 7 bases between them. Germline V CDR1 and CDR2: MDHEN, SYDVKM.

V gene TRBV5-1 combines with J gene TRBJ1-1; D may be TRBD1 (6 bases). Trimming stripped 5 bases from V and 1 base from J, with 12 bases between. Germline loops: CDR1 SGHRS, CDR2 YFSETQ. The CDR3 consists of 14 residues. The CDR3 DNA sequence: TGCGCCAGCAGTCACGGGACACCGAACACTGAAGCTTTCTTT. Amino acid sequence: CASSHGTPNTEAFF.

V gene TRBV24-1 combines with J gene TRBJ2-3, with a tentative D call TRBD2 (5 bases). CDR1 and CDR2 (germline): KGHDR, SFDVKD. V lost 4 bases and J 4 bases, leaving 17 bases between the germline ends. This CDR3 is built from 16 residues. The CDR3 loop reads CATSDPSRDGADTQYF. The CDR3 DNA follows: TGTGCCACCAGTGACCCCAGTCGGGATGGAGCAGATACGCAGTATTTT.

CDR3 nucleotides: TGTGCCAGCGCGACAGGGGGAGTAGGAGAAAAACTGTTTTTT. Translated, it gives CASATGGVGEKLFF. The chain links TRBV28 to TRBJ1-4, with 9 bases fitting TRBD1. The CDR3 covers 14 residues. V dropped 8 bases and J dropped 8; count of bases not matched to a gene: 9. CDR1 is MDHEN and CDR2 is SYDVKM in the germline V gene.

This rearrangement joins TRBV2 to TRBJ1-3, with 7 bases identical to TRBD1. The germline CDR1 and CDR2 sequences are SNHLY and FYNNEI. The CDR3 spans 14 residues. The J segment lost 1 base and the V segment lost 4 bases, leaving 1 base of the junction unmatched. The CDR3 coding sequence is TGTGCCAGCAGTGTGGACAGGTCTGGAAACACCATATATTTT. Residues: CASSVDRSGNTIYF.

This chain joins TRBV7-9 and TRBJ1-6, with TRBD1 identical over 7 bases. Germline CDR1 and CDR2: SEHNR and FQNEAQ (reference sequence). The CDR3 covers 15 residues. V was pared by 5 bases and J by 4 bases, with 5 bases of the junction left unmatched. The CDR3 region is CASSQSQGYNSPLHF. The CDR3, as DNA: TGTGCCAGCAGCCAATCACAGGGGTATAATTCACCCCTCCACTTT.

The chain links TRBV14 to TRBJ1-2, with D perhaps TRBD1 (6 bases). CDR3 size: 15 residues. The germline CDR1 and CDR2 sequences are SGHDN and FVKESK. V shed 4 bases and J shed 1 base, with 13 bases lying between them. The CDR3 bases are TGTGCCAGCAGCCGCAACAGGGATGTTAACTATGGCTACACCTTC. This codes for CASSRNRDVNYGYTF.

J is TRBJ1-2 and V is TRBV27, with D tentatively TRBD1 (5 bases). V gave up 5 bases and J gave up 5 bases, with 18 bases separating them. Germline CDR1 is MNHEY and CDR2 is SMNVEV (reference sequence). CDR3 length equals 15 residues. The CDR3 DNA reads TGTGCCAGCAGTGCCACCTCCCGGGGGGAGTATGGCTACACCTTC. This gives the protein CASSATSRGEYGYTF.

V usage is TRBV10-3 and J usage is TRBJ2-7; 9 nucleotides match TRBD1. This CDR3 has 16 residues. V shed 10 bases, J shed 5 bases, and the junction held 18 bases outside the gene matches. Germline-derived CDR1 and CDR2 are ENHRY and SYGVKD. As DNA, the CDR3 is TGTGCCACAGACGCGGACAGGGGTCAACGAGGGGACGAGCAGTACTTC. It translates to CATDADRGQRGDEQYF.

The CDR3 loop is CATSPRGSSYNSPLHF. The CDR3 nucleotides are TGTGCCACCAGCCCCCGGGGGAGCTCCTATAATTCACCCCTCCACTTT. The V call is TRBV15, the J call TRBJ1-6; D is possibly TRBD1 (5 bases). Germline loops: CDR1 LNHNV, CDR2 YYDKDF (reference sequence). The germline V and J ends were trimmed by 5 bases and 0 bases, with 11 bases remaining between them. The CDR3 loop spans 16 amino acids.

The V call is TRBV2, the J call TRBJ2-1; D not certain. The CDR3 consists of 13 residues. Germline values: CDR1 SNHLY, CDR2 FYNNEI. V was shortened by 5 bases and J by 9 bases, with 14 bases between the two germline ends. Here the CDR3 reads CASSNEATPEQFF. The CDR3 bases are TGTGCCAGCAGTAATGAAGCTACTCCTGAGCAGTTCTTC. The full variable domain, completed using reference TRBV2 and TRBJ2-1, is EPEVTQTPSHQVTQMGQEVILRCVPISNHLYFYWYRQILGQKVEFLVSFYNNEISEKSEIFDDQFSVERPDGSNFTLKIRSTKLEDSAMYFCASSNEATPEQFFGPGTRLTVL.

The V call is TRBV30, the J call TRBJ2-3; D perhaps matches TRBD2 (5 bases). The germline V gene has CDR1 GTSNPN and CDR2 SVGIG (reference sequence). This CDR3 contains 14 residues. Trimming stripped 4 bases from V and 6 bases from J, with 17 bases between. The CDR3 loop is CAWTGLAMGDTQYF. CDR3 DNA sequence: TGTGCCTGGACTGGACTCGCCATGGGGGATACGCAGTATTTT.

The V call is TRBV10-3, the J call TRBJ2-1; 10 positions agree with TRBD1. The CDR3 loop spans 14 amino acids. Trimming took 7 bases from V and 7 from J; bases not matched to a gene: 7. Germline assignment: CDR1 ENHRY and CDR2 SYGVKD. CDR3 residues: CAIMAGTGANEQFF. DNA for the CDR3: TGTGCCATCATGGCCGGGACAGGGGCAAATGAGCAGTTCTTC.

The V call is TRBV5-1, the J call TRBJ1-5; 12 positions match TRBD1. The CDR3 spans 15 residues. Trimming took 0 bases from V and 10 from J; bases not matched to a gene: 5. The germline gives CDR1 SGHRS, CDR2 YFSETQ. The CDR3 loop is CASSLGGTGGEPQHF. The CDR3 DNA reads as TGCGCCAGCAGCTTGGGCGGGACAGGGGGCGAACCCCAGCATTTT.